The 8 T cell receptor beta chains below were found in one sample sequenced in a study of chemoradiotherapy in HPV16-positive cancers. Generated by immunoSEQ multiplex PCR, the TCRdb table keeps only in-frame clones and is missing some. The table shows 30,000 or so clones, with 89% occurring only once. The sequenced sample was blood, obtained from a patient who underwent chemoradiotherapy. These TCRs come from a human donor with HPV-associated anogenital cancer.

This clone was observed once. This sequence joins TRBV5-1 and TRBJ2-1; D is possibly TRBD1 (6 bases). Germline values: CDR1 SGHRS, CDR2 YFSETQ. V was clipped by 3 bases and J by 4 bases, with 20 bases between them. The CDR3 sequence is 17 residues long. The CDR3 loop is CASSSATSSQGYNEQFF. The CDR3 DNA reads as TGCGCCAGCAGCTCGGCTACTTCTTCACAGGGATACAATGAGCAGTTCTTC.

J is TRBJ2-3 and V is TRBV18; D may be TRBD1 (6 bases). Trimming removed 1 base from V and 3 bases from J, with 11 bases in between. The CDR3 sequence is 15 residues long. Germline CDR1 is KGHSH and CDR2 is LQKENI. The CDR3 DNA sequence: TGTGCCAGCTCACCACGGGCAGGGGTGACAGATACGCAGTATTTT. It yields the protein CASSPRAGVTDTQYF.

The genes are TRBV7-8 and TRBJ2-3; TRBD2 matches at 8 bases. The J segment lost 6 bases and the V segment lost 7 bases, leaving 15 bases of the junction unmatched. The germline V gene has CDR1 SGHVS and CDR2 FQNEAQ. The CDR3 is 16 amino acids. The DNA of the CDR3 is TGTGCCAGCATCCTCGGGACTAGGGGAGCAGGGGATACGCAGTATTTT. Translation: CASILGTRGAGDTQYF.

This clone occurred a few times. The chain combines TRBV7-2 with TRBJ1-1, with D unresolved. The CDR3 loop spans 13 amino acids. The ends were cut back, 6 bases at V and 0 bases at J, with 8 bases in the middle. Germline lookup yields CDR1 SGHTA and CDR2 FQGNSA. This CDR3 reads CASREDMNTEAFF. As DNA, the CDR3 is TGTGCCAGCAGAGAAGACATGAACACTGAAGCTTTCTTT.

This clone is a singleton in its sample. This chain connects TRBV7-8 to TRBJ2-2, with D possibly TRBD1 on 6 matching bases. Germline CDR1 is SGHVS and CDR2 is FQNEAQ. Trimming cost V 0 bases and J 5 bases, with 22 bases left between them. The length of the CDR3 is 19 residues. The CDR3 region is CASSLAFNLVQGRTGELFF. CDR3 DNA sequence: TGTGCCAGCAGCTTAGCGTTTAATTTAGTACAGGGCAGAACCGGGGAGCTGTTTTTT.

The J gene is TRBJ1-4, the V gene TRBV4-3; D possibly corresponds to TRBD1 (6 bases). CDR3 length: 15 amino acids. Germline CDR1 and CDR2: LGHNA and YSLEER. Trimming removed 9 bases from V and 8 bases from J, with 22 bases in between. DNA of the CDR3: TGCGCCAGTAGTAGAACAGGGCGGGCGGACGAAAAACTGTTTTTT. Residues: CASSRTGRADEKLFF.

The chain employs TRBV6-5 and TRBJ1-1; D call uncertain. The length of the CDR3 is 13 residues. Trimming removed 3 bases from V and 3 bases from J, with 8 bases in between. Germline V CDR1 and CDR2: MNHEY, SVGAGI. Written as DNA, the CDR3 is TGTGCCAGCAGTTATAAGGCGGACACTGAAGCTTTCTTT. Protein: CASSYKADTEAFF.

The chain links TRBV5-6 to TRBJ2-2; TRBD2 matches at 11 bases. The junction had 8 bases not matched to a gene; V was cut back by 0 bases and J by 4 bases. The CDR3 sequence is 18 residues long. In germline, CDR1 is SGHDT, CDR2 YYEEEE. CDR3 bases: TGTGCCAGCAGCTTGGATTTTAGCGGGAGGGTCCCCACCGGGGAGCTGTTTTTT. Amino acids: CASSLDFSGRVPTGELFF.